The 32 T cell receptor beta chains presented below share a single source sample, sequenced in a study of T-cell memory formation after mild COVID-19. One entry per CDR3 protein results from TCRdb running MiXCR on the 5' RACE reads. The sample includes roughly 410,000 distinct CDR3 sequences, approximately 25% seen only once; the top ten take roughly 8.7%. Sequences were obtained from PBMCs or a T cell subset sorted from them (not recorded which). The receptor set was obtained from an adult woman who had mild COVID-19 (a few samples of this study predate the infection). Cell type and time point are not known.

The chain recombines TRBV3-1 with TRBJ2-5; 9 positions match TRBD2. This CDR3 has 16 residues. Germline assignment: CDR1 LGHDT and CDR2 YNNKEL (reference sequence). V shed 4 bases, J shed 5 bases, and the junction held 11 bases outside the gene matches. The CDR3 DNA reads TGTGCCAGCAGCCGCATAGGCGGGGGGGCAAGGGAGACCCAGTACTTC. Amino acid sequence: CASSRIGGGARETQYF.

The rearrangement joins TRBV3-1 to TRBJ2-5; 14 bases fit TRBD2. CDR3 size: 20 residues. J was trimmed by 7 bases and V by 3 bases; bases with no gene match: 19. Germline assignment: CDR1 LGHDT and CDR2 YNNKEL (reference sequence). CDR3 bases: TGTGCCAGCAGCCAGGCCGGGACTAGCGGGGGAGGCTCCCTCTTGAGGACCCAGTACTTC. This gives the protein CASSQAGTSGGGSLLRTQYF.

This clonotype was detected only once. The chain carries TRBV19 and TRBJ2-7; D gene unclear. Germline-derived CDR1 and CDR2 are LNHDA and SQIVND (reference sequence). The CDR3 contains 13 residues. The V gene lost 2 bases and the J gene lost 1 base, with 6 bases spanning the gap. The DNA of the CDR3 is TGTGCCAGTAGTATACAGATATCCTACGAGCAGTACTTC. The encoded protein is CASSIQISYEQYF. The full variable domain, in which reference TRBV19 and TRBJ2-7 provide the parts outside the CDR3, is DGGITQSPKYLFRKEGQNVTLSCEQNLNHDAMYWYRQDPGQGLRLIYYSQIVNDFQKGDIAEGYSVSREKKESFPLTVTSAQKNPTAFYLCASSIQISYEQYFGPGTRLTVT.

The chain joins TRBV7-2 to TRBJ2-1, with 15 nucleotides matching TRBD2. CDR3 length: 20 residues. V lost 4 bases and J lost 4; bases outside the gene matches: 14. Germline-derived CDR1 and CDR2 are SGHTA and FQGNSA. In nucleotides, the CDR3 is TGTGCCAGCAGCTCACTGTGGGGACTAGCGGGGGGAGCGAGTTACAATGAGCAGTTCTTC. Its translation is CASSSLWGLAGGASYNEQFF.

This clonotype was picked up many times. This chain joins TRBV10-3 and TRBJ2-7; TRBD1 might be the D (6 bases). Per the germline V gene, CDR1 is ENHRY and CDR2 is SYGVKD. This CDR3 region has 13 residues. Between the trimmed V and J ends, which lost 9 bases and 5 bases, there was a span of 17 bases. The CDR3 protein is CAIFPRDTHEQYF. Here the CDR3 DNA reads TGTGCCATTTTTCCTCGGGACACCCACGAGCAGTACTTC.

This clonotype turned up a few times. The chain links TRBV2 to TRBJ1-1, with TRBD1 as a possible D gene (6 bases). The germline V gene has CDR1 SNHLY and CDR2 FYNNEI. The CDR3 loop spans 15 amino acids. Trimming left V 6 bases short and J 1 base short, with 15 bases between. The CDR3 reads CASSVRGGANTEAFF. CDR3 in DNA: TGTGCCAGCAGCGTCCGCGGGGGCGCGAACACTGAAGCTTTCTTT.

The chain employs TRBV12-3 or TRBV12-4 and TRBJ1-5, with D uncertain. The CDR3 is 13 amino acids. With 7 bases removed from V and 0 bases from J, the gap between germline ends came to 7 bases. CDR3 loop: CASTLYSNQPQHF. Here the CDR3 DNA reads TGTGCCAGCACCTTATATAGCAATCAGCCCCAGCATTTT.

CDR3 sequence: CASSLVESASGGLFYNEQFF. DNA of the CDR3: TGTGCCAGCAGCTTAGTCGAGTCCGCGAGCGGGGGACTATTTTACAATGAGCAGTTCTTC. The rearrangement joins TRBV7-6 to TRBJ2-1; 8 positions match TRBD2. Unmatched junction bases numbered 18, after V lost 1 base and J lost 4 bases. Germline lookup yields CDR1 SGHVS and CDR2 FNYEAQ. The CDR3 extends over 20 amino acids.

In this sample, this clonotype turned up many times. This chain connects TRBV12-3 or TRBV12-4 to TRBJ2-7; D uncertain. This CDR3 is built from 13 residues. V was trimmed by 3 bases and J by 3 bases, leaving 9 bases between them. CDR3 nucleotide sequence: TGTGCCAGCAGTTTCGATGAGAGCTACGAGCAGTACTTC. Its translation is CASSFDESYEQYF.

The chain uses TRBV4-1 and TRBJ2-1; D is uncertain. Deletions cut 4 bases from V and 5 bases from J, with 9 bases between. Germline CDR1 and CDR2: MGHRA and YSYEKL. CDR3 length: 13 amino acids. CDR3 loop: CASSPGRHNEQFF. For the CDR3, the DNA is TGCGCCAGCAGCCCCGGACGGCACAATGAGCAGTTCTTC.

The CDR3 DNA is TGCAGTGCTAAAACCGGGCTTTTGGAGCAGTACTTC. Translating gives CSAKTGLLEQYF. The gene calls are TRBV20-1 and TRBJ2-7; D ambiguous. Germline V gene data show CDR1 as DFQATT and CDR2 as SNEGSKA (reference sequence). Trimming removed 4 bases from V and 7 bases from J, with 14 bases in between. The CDR3 is 12 residues long.

The J gene is TRBJ2-2, the V gene TRBV5-1; 8 nucleotides match TRBD1. J gave up 2 bases and V 5 bases, and 2 bases lay outside the gene matches. The CDR3 is 14 amino acids. Germline V CDR1 and CDR2: SGHRS, YFSETQ. Here the CDR3 DNA reads TGCGCCAGCAGTGACAGGGGAAACACCGGGGAGCTGTTTTTT. It is translated as CASSDRGNTGELFF.

The genes are TRBV18 and TRBJ2-1; weak D call: TRBD2 (5 bases). Germline V lookup: CDR1 KGHSH, CDR2 LQKENI. The CDR3 extends over 16 amino acids. The V end was cut by 3 bases, the J end by 0 bases, with 12 bases between. CDR3 sequence reads: CASSPRTGSSYNEQFF. For the CDR3, the DNA is TGTGCCAGCTCACCTCGTACGGGAAGCTCCTACAATGAGCAGTTCTTC.

J is TRBJ2-7 and V is TRBV14, with D perhaps matching TRBD1 (5 bases). The CDR3 is 14 amino acids. The V gene lost 0 bases and the J gene lost 6 bases, with 12 bases spanning the gap. The germline V gene encodes CDR1 SGHDN and CDR2 FVKESK. CDR3 bases: TGTGCCAGCAGCCAAGAGGCAGGGTGGAGCGAGCAGTACTTC. It is translated as CASSQEAGWSEQYF.

V is TRBV9 and J is TRBJ1-3, with D hard to call. The CDR3 spans 14 residues. Germline lookup yields CDR1 SGDLS and CDR2 YYNGEE. Trimming removed 0 bases at V and 6 bases at J, with 10 bases between. The CDR3 here is CASSVDVGLNTIYF. DNA of the CDR3: TGTGCCAGCAGCGTAGACGTGGGTTTAAACACCATATATTTT.

In this sample, this clonotype turned up many times. The J gene is TRBJ2-1, the V gene TRBV4-2; D gene unclear. Germline V gene data show CDR1 as LGHNA and CDR2 as YNFKEQ. The CDR3 spans 15 residues. V lost 0 bases, J lost 8 bases, and 14 bases lay in between. The CDR3 bases are TGTGCCAGCAGCCAAGATTTTGGGCGCCCGGATGAGCAGTTCTTC. It codes for CASSQDFGRPDEQFF.

This clonotype was seen only a few times. The V call is TRBV7-2, the J call TRBJ1-2; 8 nucleotides agree with TRBD1. Germline CDR1 SGHTA, CDR2 FQGNSA. The CDR3 sequence is 16 residues long. V shed 6 bases, J shed 1 base, and the junction held 10 bases outside the gene matches. For the CDR3, the DNA is TGTGCCAGCAGTGGCTCCGGGACAGGCTTTAACTATGGCTACACCTTC. Residues: CASSGSGTGFNYGYTF.

This clonotype was recorded many times. The chain has TRBV12-3 or TRBV12-4 and TRBJ2-1; TRBD2 aligns across 8 bases. J gave up 0 bases and V 6 bases, and 4 bases lay outside the gene matches. This CDR3 has 15 residues. The CDR3 here is CASSFGTSSYNEQFF. CDR3 sequence (DNA): TGTGCCAGCAGCTTCGGGACTAGCTCCTACAATGAGCAGTTCTTC.

The J gene is TRBJ2-1, the V gene TRBV9; TRBD1 is a possible D gene (5 bases). In germline, CDR1 is SGDLS, CDR2 YYNGEE. This CDR3 has 12 residues. Between the trimmed V and J ends, which lost 8 bases and 3 bases, there was a span of 9 bases. CDR3: CASGADYNEQFF. The CDR3 DNA follows: TGTGCCAGTGGGGCAGACTACAATGAGCAGTTCTTC.

V is TRBV7-9 and J is TRBJ1-4, with unresolved D. This CDR3 has 16 amino acids. Germline V CDR1 and CDR2: SEHNR, FQNEAQ (reference sequence). The V end lost 0 bases, the J end lost 3 bases, and 11 bases lay between the germline ends. The CDR3 sequence is CASSLAMRGSNEKLFF. As DNA, the CDR3 is TGTGCCAGCAGCTTAGCGATGAGAGGGTCTAATGAAAAACTGTTTTTT.

This clonotype was counted ten times or more. The rearrangement uses TRBV9 and TRBJ2-1, with a tentative D call TRBD2 (5 bases). Per the germline V gene, CDR1 is SGDLS and CDR2 is YYNGEE. The V end was cut by 4 bases, the J end by 8 bases, with 16 bases between. The CDR3 covers 14 residues. The CDR3 is CASSPSDWKDEQFF. CDR3 nucleotide sequence: TGTGCCAGCAGCCCTTCGGACTGGAAGGATGAGCAGTTCTTC.

This clonotype was seen a handful of times. The chain uses TRBV7-3 and TRBJ2-1; possibly TRBD1 or TRBD2 for D (5 bases each). The CDR3 is 15 amino acids. Looked up from germline, CDR1 is SGHTA and CDR2 is FQGTGA. Trimming cost V 4 bases and J 2 bases, with 12 bases left between them. The CDR3 DNA is TGTGCCAGCAGCTCCGGGGCACGTACCTACAATGAGCAGTTCTTC. Residues: CASSSGARTYNEQFF. Full variable domain (remainder filled in from reference TRBV7-3 and TRBJ2-1): GAGVSQTPSNKVTEKGKYVELRCDPISGHTALYWYRQSLGQGPEFLIYFQGTGAADDSGLPNDRFFAVRPEGSVSTLKIQRTERGDSAVYLCASSSGARTYNEQFFGPGTRLTVL.

The gene calls are TRBV20-1 and TRBJ1-1, with a possible D match to TRBD1 (5 bases). V gave up 4 bases and J gave up 4 bases, with 10 bases separating them. Germline CDR1 reads DFQATT; CDR2 reads SNEGSKA (reference sequence). The CDR3 extends over 12 amino acids. CDR3 nucleotides: TGCAGTGCTATGGACATGAGCACTGAAGCTTTCTTT. It is translated as CSAMDMSTEAFF.

This clonotype showed up just a few times. The V and J genes are TRBV29-1 and TRBJ2-7, with D unresolved. CDR1 SQVTM and CDR2 ANQGSEA come from the germline V gene. V lost 0 bases and J 3 bases, leaving 6 bases between the germline ends. This CDR3 is built from 12 residues. CDR3 sequence reads: CSVEDGYYEQYF. CDR3 DNA sequence: TGCAGCGTTGAAGATGGCTACTACGAGCAGTACTTC.

V usage is TRBV29-1 and J usage is TRBJ1-2; D not certain. The CDR3 has 14 residues. Between the trimmed V and J ends, which lost 4 bases and 6 bases, there was a span of 18 bases. The germline V gene has CDR1 SQVTM and CDR2 ANQGSEA. CDR3 in amino acids: CSVGGLVSSNGYTF. The CDR3 bases are TGCAGCGTTGGAGGTTTAGTCTCTTCTAATGGCTACACCTTC.

The gene calls are TRBV5-1 and TRBJ2-5; D uncertain. The length of the CDR3 is 15 residues. CDR1 SGHRS and CDR2 YFSETQ come from the germline V gene. V was trimmed by 1 base and J by 2 bases, leaving 12 bases between them. The CDR3 here is CASSLRSPAQETQYF. CDR3 in DNA: TGCGCCAGCAGCTTGCGGAGCCCGGCACAAGAGACCCAGTACTTC.

The gene calls are TRBV5-1 and TRBJ2-1; 8 bases are a match to TRBD2. J gave up 12 bases and V 0 bases, and 5 bases lay outside the gene matches. Germline CDR1 SGHRS, CDR2 YFSETQ. The CDR3 runs 13 residues. CDR3 DNA: TGCGCCAGCAGCTTGGAGGTAGCGGGGTCGCAGTTCTTC. This translates into CASSLEVAGSQFF.

V usage is TRBV6-6 and J usage is TRBJ2-6; 8 bases are shared with TRBD1. The ends lost 2 bases at V and 0 bases at J; junction bases unmatched: 6. In germline, CDR1 is MNHNY, CDR2 SVGAGI (reference sequence). The CDR3 sequence is 18 residues long. CDR3 sequence: CASSYGGQGNSGANVLTF. The CDR3 DNA reads TGTGCCAGCAGTTACGGCGGACAGGGAAACTCTGGGGCCAACGTCCTGACTTTC.

This clonotype was seen many times. The chain carries TRBV5-1 and TRBJ2-5; D tentatively reads TRBD1 or TRBD2 (6 bases each). The V gene's germline CDR1 is SGHRS and CDR2 YFSETQ. The germline V and J ends were trimmed by 5 bases and 5 bases, with 22 bases remaining between them. The CDR3 has 16 amino acids. This CDR3 is CASSRGSGAFRETQYF. DNA for the CDR3: TGCGCCAGCAGTCGGGGGTCAGGGGCGTTTCGGGAGACCCAGTACTTC.

In its sample, this clonotype was seen a few times. The chain links TRBV23-1 to TRBJ2-1; D remains ambiguous. TRBV23-1 is marked as an open reading frame, function uncertain. CDR3 length: 12 amino acids. V dropped 1 base and J dropped 12 bases, with 10 bases sitting between them. In DNA, the CDR3 is TGCGCCAGCAGTCAATTCATGTCAGCGCAGTTCTTC. Translation gives CASSQFMSAQFF.

V gene TRBV4-2 combines with J gene TRBJ2-1; no clear D. Trimming stripped 3 bases from V and 0 bases from J, with 18 bases between. The CDR3 is 18 amino acids. The germline V gene has CDR1 LGHNA and CDR2 YNFKEQ. The CDR3 is CASSHRRLGKSSYNEQFF. The CDR3, as DNA: TGTGCCAGCAGCCACAGACGCCTCGGCAAAAGCTCCTACAATGAGCAGTTCTTC.

This clonotype was recorded a few times. The chain joins TRBV20-1 to TRBJ2-1; the match to TRBD2 covers 10 bases. This CDR3 contains 16 residues. CDR1 is DFQATT, CDR2 SNEGSKA, per germline (reference sequence). The junction had 10 bases not matched to a gene; V was cut back by 0 bases and J by 8 bases. CDR3 in amino acids: CSARDTRLAGDYEQFF. The DNA of the CDR3 is TGCAGTGCTAGAGATACGCGCCTAGCGGGAGACTATGAGCAGTTCTTC.